This is a list of T cell receptor beta chains from one sample in a study of T-cell memory formation after mild COVID-19. TCRdb passed the 5' RACE reads through MiXCR, listing each CDR3 protein once. This table has about 340,000 distinct CDR3 sequences, 13% appearing once. Sequencing was performed on PBMCs or a T cell subset sorted from them (not recorded which). These receptors all stem from a man aged 18 to 29 who had mild COVID-19 (a few samples of this study predate the infection). Cell type and time point are not known. Each CDR3 is given with its conserved first and last residue. Each record gives: D gene, J gene, V gene, clone size, CDR3 DNA, CDR3 protein. A D gene is named only where the DNA matches it firmly. Clone size is stated in some rows and not others, as once, few, many or a class when expanded.

D: TRBD1
J: TRBJ1-2
V: TRBV7-2
size: once
DNA: TGTGCCAGCAGCCGGGACAGGGAGGATGGCTACACCTTC
CDR3: CASSRDREDGYTF

D: .
J: TRBJ2-3
V: TRBV18
size: .
DNA: TGTGCCAGCTCACCACCTTCAAACACAGATACGCAGTATTTT
CDR3: CASSPPSNTDTQYF

D: TRBD1
J: TRBJ1-1
V: TRBV5-1
size: .
DNA: TGCGCCAGCAGCAAGGGGGCGACGTCAAACACTGAAGCTTTCTTT
CDR3: CASSKGATSNTEAFF

D: .
J: TRBJ2-2
V: TRBV6-1
size: .
DNA: TGTGCCAGCAGTGAAGCAGATCCAGGGCAGAACACCGGGGAGCTGTTTTTT
CDR3: CASSEADPGQNTGELFF

D: TRBD1
J: TRBJ2-3
V: TRBV12-3/TRBV12-4
size: .
DNA: TGTGCCAGCAGGGACGACAGGGGGAAAGATACGCAGTATTTT
CDR3: CASRDDRGKDTQYF

D: .
J: TRBJ1-4
V: TRBV12-3/TRBV12-4
size: .
DNA: TGTGCCAGCAGTCCAAGGGCGGGAAATAATGAAAAACTGTTTTTT
CDR3: CASSPRAGNNEKLFF

D: .
J: TRBJ2-3
V: TRBV11-2
size: .
DNA: TGTGCCTGTGCCCCGGCGGATGGCACAGATACGCAGTATTTT
CDR3: CACAPADGTDTQYF

D: .
J: TRBJ2-7
V: TRBV12-3/TRBV12-4
size: few
DNA: TGTGCCAGCAGTAAGGGACTCCTAGACTACGAGCAGTACTTC
CDR3: CASSKGLLDYEQYF

D: .
J: TRBJ1-4
V: TRBV7-9
size: once
DNA: TGTGCCAGCAGCTTAGGCGGCACGGGGGAAAAACTGTTTTTT
CDR3: CASSLGGTGEKLFF

D: TRBD2
J: TRBJ2-3
V: TRBV5-1
size: few
DNA: TGCGCCAGCAGCTCGGGACTAGCGCCTAGCACAGATACGCAGTATTTT
CDR3: CASSSGLAPSTDTQYF

D: TRBD1
J: TRBJ2-3
V: TRBV11-1
size: .
DNA: TGTGCCAGCAGCCGGCGACAGGGGCGCACAGATACGCAGTATTTT
CDR3: CASSRRQGRTDTQYF

D: .
J: TRBJ1-5
V: TRBV18
size: few
DNA: TGTGCCAGCTCCCCTCCAGGAACTGCAGGGTTTGAGCCCCAGCATTTT
CDR3: CASSPPGTAGFEPQHF

D: .
J: TRBJ1-2
V: TRBV4-3
size: .
DNA: TGCGCCAGCAGCCAAGTGAACTCTTTTAACTATGGCTACACCTTC
CDR3: CASSQVNSFNYGYTF

D: .
J: TRBJ1-4
V: TRBV7-9
size: few
DNA: TGTGCCAGCAGCTTAGGGTTCCGGGATCAAAATGAAAAACTGTTTTTT
CDR3: CASSLGFRDQNEKLFF